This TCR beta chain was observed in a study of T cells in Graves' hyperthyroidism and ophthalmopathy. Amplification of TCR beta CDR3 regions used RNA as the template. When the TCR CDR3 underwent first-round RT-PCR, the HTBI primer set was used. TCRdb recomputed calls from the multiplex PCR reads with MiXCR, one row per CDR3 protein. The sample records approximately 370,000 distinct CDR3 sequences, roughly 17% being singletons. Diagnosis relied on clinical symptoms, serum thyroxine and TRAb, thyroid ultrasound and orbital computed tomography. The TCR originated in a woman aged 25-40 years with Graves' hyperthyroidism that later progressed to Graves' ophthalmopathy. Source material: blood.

CDR3 protein: CASSESRGGNYGYTF. The CDR3 nucleotides are TGTGCCAGCAGTGAATCACGGGGGGGCAACTATGGCTACACCTTC. The J gene is TRBJ1-2, the V gene TRBV25-1, with a tentative D call TRBD1 (6 bases). Trimming shortened V by 1 base and J by 2 bases, and 11 bases separated the two germline ends. Germline CDR1 MGHDK, CDR2 SYGVNS. The CDR3 spans 15 residues.